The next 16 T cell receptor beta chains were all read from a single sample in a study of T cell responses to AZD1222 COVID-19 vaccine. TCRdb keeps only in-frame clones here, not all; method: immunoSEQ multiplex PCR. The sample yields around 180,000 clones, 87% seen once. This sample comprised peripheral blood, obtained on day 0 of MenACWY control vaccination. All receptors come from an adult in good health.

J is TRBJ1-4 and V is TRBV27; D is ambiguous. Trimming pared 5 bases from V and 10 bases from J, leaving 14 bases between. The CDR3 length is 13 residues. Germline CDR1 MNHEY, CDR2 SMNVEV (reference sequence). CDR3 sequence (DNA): TGTGCCAGCAGTCCCCACCGGCTGGGAAAACTGTTTTTT. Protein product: CASSPHRLGKLFF.

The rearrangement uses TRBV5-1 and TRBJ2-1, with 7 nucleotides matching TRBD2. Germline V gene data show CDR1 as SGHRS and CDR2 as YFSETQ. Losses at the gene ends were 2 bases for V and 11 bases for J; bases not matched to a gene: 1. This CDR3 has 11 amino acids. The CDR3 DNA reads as TGCGCCAGCAGCTTAAGCGGGAAGCAGTTCTTC. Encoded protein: CASSLSGKQFF.

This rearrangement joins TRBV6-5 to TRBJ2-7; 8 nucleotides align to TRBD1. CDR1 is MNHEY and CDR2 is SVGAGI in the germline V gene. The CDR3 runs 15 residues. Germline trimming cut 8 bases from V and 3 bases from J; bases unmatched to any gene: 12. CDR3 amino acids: CASAVRDRGFYEQYF. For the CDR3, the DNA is TGTGCCAGCGCCGTGCGAGACAGGGGCTTCTACGAGCAGTACTTC.

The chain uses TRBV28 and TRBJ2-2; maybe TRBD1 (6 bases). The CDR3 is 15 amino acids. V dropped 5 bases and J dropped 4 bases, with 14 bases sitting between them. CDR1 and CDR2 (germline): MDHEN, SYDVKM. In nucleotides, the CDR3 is TGTGCCAGCAGTCCAACAGGGTTTCGCACCGGGGAGCTGTTTTTT. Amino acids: CASSPTGFRTGELFF. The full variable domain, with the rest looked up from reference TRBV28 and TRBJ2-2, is DVKVTQSSRYLVKRTGEKVFLECVQDMDHENMFWYRQDPGLGLRLIYFSYDVKMKEKGDIPEGYSVSREKKERFSLILESASTNQTSMYLCASSPTGFRTGELFFGEGSRLTVL.

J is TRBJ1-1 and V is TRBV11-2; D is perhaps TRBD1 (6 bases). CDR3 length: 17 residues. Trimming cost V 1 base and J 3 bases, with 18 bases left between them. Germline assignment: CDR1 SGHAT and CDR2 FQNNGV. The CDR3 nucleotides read TGTGCCAGCAGCTTAGCCCTGGGCGGGGGCGCGGACACTGAAGCTTTCTTT. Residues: CASSLALGGGADTEAFF.

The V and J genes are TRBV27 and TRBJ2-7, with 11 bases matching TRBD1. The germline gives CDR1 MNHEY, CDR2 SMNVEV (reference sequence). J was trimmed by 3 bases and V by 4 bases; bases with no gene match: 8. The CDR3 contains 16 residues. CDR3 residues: CASSSPTGTGGYEQYF. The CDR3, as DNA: TGTGCCAGCAGTTCCCCGACCGGGACAGGGGGCTACGAGCAGTACTTC.

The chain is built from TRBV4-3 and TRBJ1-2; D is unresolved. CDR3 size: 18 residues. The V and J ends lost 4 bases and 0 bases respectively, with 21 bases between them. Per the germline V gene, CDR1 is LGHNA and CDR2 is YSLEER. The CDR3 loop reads CASSRQVGERQANYGYTF. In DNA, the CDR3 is TGCGCCAGCAGCCGCCAAGTTGGTGAGCGGCAAGCTAACTATGGCTACACCTTC.

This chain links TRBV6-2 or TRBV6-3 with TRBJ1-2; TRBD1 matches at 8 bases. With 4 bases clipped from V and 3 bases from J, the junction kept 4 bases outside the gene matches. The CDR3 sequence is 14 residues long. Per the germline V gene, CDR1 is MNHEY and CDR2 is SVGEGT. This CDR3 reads CASSSSDRDYGYTF. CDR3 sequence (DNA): TGTGCCAGCAGTTCCTCGGACAGGGACTATGGCTACACCTTC.

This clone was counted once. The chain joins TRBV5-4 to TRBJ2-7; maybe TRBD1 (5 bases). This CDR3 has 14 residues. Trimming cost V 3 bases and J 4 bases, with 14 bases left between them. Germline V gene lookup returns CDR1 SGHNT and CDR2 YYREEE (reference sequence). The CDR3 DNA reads TGTGCCAGCAGCTATCGTCAGGGCGGTTACGAGCAGTACTTC. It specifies CASSYRQGGYEQYF.

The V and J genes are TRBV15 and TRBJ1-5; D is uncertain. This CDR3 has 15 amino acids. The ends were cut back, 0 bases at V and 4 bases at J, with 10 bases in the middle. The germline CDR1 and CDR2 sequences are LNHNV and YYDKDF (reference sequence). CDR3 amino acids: CATSRDRTRNQPQHF. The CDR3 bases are TGTGCCACCAGCAGAGACCGCACCCGGAATCAGCCCCAGCATTTT.

CDR3 sequence: CASSLQIYEQYF. For the CDR3, the DNA is TGTGCCAGCAGCTTACAGATCTACGAGCAGTACTTC. The chain recombines TRBV11-2 with TRBJ2-7, with unresolved D. V was trimmed by 2 bases and J by 3 bases, leaving 5 bases between them. The CDR3 is 12 residues long. Per germline, CDR1 SGHAT and CDR2 FQNNGV.

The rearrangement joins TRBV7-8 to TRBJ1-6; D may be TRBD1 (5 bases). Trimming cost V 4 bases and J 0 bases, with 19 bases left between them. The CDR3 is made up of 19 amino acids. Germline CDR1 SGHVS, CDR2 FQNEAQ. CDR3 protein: CASSSFDRTISSYNSPLHF. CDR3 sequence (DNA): TGTGCCAGCAGCTCGTTTGACAGAACGATTAGCTCCTATAATTCACCCCTCCACTTT.

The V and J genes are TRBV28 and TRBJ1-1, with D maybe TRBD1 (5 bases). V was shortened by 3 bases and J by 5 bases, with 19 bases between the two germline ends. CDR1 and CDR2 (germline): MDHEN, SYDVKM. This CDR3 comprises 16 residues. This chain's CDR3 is CASSLASQGTGTEAFF. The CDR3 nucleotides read TGTGCCAGCAGTTTGGCCTCCCAGGGAACGGGGACTGAAGCTTTCTTT.

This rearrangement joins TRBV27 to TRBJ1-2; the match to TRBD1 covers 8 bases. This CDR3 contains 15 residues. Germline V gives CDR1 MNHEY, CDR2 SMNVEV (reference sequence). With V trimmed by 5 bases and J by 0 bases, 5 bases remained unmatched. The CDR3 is CASSLRTGPNYGYTF. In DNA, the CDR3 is TGTGCCAGCAGTCTCCGGACAGGGCCTAACTATGGCTACACCTTC.

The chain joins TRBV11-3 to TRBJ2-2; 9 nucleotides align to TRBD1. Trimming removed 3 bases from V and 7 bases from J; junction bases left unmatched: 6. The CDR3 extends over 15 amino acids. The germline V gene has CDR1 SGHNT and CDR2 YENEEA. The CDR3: CASSLGTGSHGELFF. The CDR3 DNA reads TGTGCCAGCAGCTTGGGGACAGGGTCTCACGGGGAGCTGTTTTTT. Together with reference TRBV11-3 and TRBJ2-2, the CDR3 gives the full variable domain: EAGVVQSPRYKIIEKKQPVAFWCNPISGHNTLYWYLQNLGQGPELLIRYENEEAVDDSQLPKDRFSAERLKGVDSTLKIQPAELGDSAVYLCASSLGTGSHGELFFGEGSRLTVL.

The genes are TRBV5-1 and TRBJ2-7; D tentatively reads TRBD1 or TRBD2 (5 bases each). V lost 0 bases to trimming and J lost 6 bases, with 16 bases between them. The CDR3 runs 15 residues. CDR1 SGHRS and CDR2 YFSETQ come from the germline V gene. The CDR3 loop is CASSLAGALSGEQYF. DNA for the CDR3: TGCGCCAGCAGCTTGGCCGGGGCACTGTCAGGCGAGCAGTACTTC.